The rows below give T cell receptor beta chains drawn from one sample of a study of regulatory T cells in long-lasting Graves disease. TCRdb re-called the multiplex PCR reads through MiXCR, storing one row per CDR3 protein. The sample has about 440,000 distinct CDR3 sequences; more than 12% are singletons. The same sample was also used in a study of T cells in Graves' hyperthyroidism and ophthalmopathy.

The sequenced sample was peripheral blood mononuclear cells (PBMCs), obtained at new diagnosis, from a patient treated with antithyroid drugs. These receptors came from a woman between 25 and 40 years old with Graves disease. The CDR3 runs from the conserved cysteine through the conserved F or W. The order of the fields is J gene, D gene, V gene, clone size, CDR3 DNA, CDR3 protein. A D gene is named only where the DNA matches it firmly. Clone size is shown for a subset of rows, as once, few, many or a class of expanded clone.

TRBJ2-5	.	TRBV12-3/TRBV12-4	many	TGTGCCAGCAGCCCCTTGGCCGGAAGACAAGAGACCCAGTACTTC	CASSPLAGRQETQYF
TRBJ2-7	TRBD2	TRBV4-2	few	TGTGCCAGCAGCCAAGAGGGCAGGGAGGGCTACGAGCAGTACTTC	CASSQEGREGYEQYF
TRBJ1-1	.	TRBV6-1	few	TGTGCCAGCAGAACCGGGCTCCGGAACACTGAAGCTTTCTTT	CASRTGLRNTEAFF
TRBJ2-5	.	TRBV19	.	TGTGCCAGTAAGGCAGGGCCAGAGACCCAGTACTTC	CASKAGPETQYF
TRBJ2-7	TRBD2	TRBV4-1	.	TGCGCCAGCAGCCTCACCCTAGCGGGAGGAAACTACGAGCAGTACTTC	CASSLTLAGGNYEQYF
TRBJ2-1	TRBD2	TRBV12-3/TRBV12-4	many	TGTGCCAGCAGACCCGGGACTAGCGGACCAAATGAGCAGTTCTTC	CASRPGTSGPNEQFF
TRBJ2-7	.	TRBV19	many	TGTGCCAGTAGTATAGAGGGTTACGAGCAGTACTTC	CASSIEGYEQYF
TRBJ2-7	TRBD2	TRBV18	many	TGTGCCAGCTCACCCCGGACTAGCGGAATCTACGAGCAGTACTTC	CASSPRTSGIYEQYF
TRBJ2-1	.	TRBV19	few	TGTGCCAGTACCCCTTCCTATCGATACAATGAGCAGTTCTTC	CASTPSYRYNEQFF
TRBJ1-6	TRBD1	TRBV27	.	TGTGCCAGCAGCCCCCCAAACAGGGGTGGTAGTTCACCCCTCCACTTT	CASSPPNRGGSSPLHF